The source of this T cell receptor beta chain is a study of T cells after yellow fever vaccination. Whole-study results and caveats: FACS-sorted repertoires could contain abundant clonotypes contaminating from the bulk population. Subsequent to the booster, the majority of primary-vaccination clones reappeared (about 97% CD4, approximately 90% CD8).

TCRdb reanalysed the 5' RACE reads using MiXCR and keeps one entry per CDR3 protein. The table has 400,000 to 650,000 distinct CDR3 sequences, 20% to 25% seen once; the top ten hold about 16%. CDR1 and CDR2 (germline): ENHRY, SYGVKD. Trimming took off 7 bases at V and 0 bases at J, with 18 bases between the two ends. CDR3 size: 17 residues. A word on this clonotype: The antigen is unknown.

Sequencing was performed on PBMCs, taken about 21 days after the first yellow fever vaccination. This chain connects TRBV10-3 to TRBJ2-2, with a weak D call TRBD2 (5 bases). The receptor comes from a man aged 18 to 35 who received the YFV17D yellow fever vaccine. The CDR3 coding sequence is TGTGCCATCACCGGGAAACCTACGGACGCGAACACCGGGGAGCTGTTTTTT. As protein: CAITGKPTDANTGELFF.